This T cell receptor (beta chain) is from a study of T cell repertoires in cytomegalovirus infection. The overall study: Used in the study were CMV epitopes, some recently identified and HLA-C-restricted, others well-studied and HLA-B-restricted.

A note on this clonotype: Its antigen is undetermined.

TCRdb re-called the reads through MiXCR, storing one row per CDR3 protein. Of some 700,000 distinct CDR3 sequences listed, approximately 33% are singletons. General study findings and limits: CMV-specific TCR beta clonotypes restricted by HLA-C dominated the ex vivo response.

The germline CDR1 and CDR2 sequences are SGHVS and FNYEAQ. CDR3 length: 15 residues. V was shortened by 4 bases and J by 7 bases, with 16 bases between the two germline ends. The TCR originated in a human donor in good health (CMV status not recorded). Some clones in this sample may be carry-over from other donors' samples. The sequences come from cultured PBMCs, collected from culture after CMV antigen stimulation. The genes are TRBV7-6 and TRBJ1-4, with D possibly being TRBD1 (5 bases). The DNA for the CDR3 is TGTGCCAGCAGCTCCCGACAGAGCCATCGTGAAAAACTGTTTTTT. This gives the protein CASSSRQSHREKLFF.